One sample yielded the 27 T cell receptor beta chains listed below, sequenced in a study of Graves' ophthalmopathy and Graves' hyperthyroidism. The TCR beta CDR3 regions underwent amplification from RNA transcripts. In the first round, RT-PCR was carried out with HTBI primers, and a multiplex PCR formed the second round. TCRdb analysed the multiplex PCR reads with MiXCR anew, one entry per CDR3 protein. This sample has approximately 1.2 million distinct CDR3 sequences, with about 35% found just once. Sequencing was done on a sample of peripheral blood or thyroid tissue (not recorded which). Receptor source: an adult man with Graves' hyperthyroidism.

This clonotype was detected many times. The CDR3 DNA follows: TGCAGTGCTAGGGGGGACAGTGGAGCTTTCTTT. Translating gives CSARGDSGAFF. This chain links TRBV20-1 with TRBJ1-1; 7 positions match TRBD1. CDR3 length: 11 residues. The germline gives CDR1 DFQATT, CDR2 SNEGSKA (reference sequence). V gave up 3 bases and J gave up 10 bases; unmatched junction bases: 5.

On this clonotype: A much bigger clone sits one base away, suggesting this may be a read error. This rearrangement joins TRBV20-1 to TRBJ1-2; 8 positions agree with TRBD1. Germline CDR1 DFQATT, CDR2 SNEGSKA (reference sequence). V was pared by 3 bases and J by 6 bases, with 15 bases of the junction left unmatched. The CDR3 is 16 amino acids. The CDR3 DNA is TGCAGTGCTAGGGCGAGGACAGGGCCTTCAGACCATGGCTACACCTTC. It yields the protein CSARARTGPSDHGYTF.

The chain combines TRBV29-1 with TRBJ1-4; the D gene is possibly TRBD1 (5 bases). V dropped 0 bases and J dropped 13 bases, with 12 bases sitting between them. The CDR3 sequence is 12 residues long. CDR1 and CDR2 (germline): SQVTM, ANQGSEA. Written as DNA, the CDR3 is TGCAGCGTTGAAGAAGAGGGGCGGGGACTGTTTTTT. Its protein is CSVEEEGRGLFF.

This clonotype came up a few times. J is TRBJ2-6 and V is TRBV28; 9 nucleotides line up with TRBD2. Germline V gene data show CDR1 as MDHEN and CDR2 as SYDVKM. V lost 5 bases to trimming and J lost 0 bases; unmatched junction nucleotides: 5. The CDR3 runs 17 residues. This CDR3 is CASSTTSGLSGANVLTF. CDR3 nucleotide sequence: TGTGCCAGCAGTACGACTAGCGGCCTCTCTGGGGCCAACGTCCTGACTTTC.

In the case of this clonotype: A clone one base away is much larger, so this may be a read error. The J gene is TRBJ1-5, the V gene TRBV7-2, with D hard to call. The V end lost 4 bases, the J end lost 3 bases, and 13 bases lay between the germline ends. In germline, CDR1 is SGHTA, CDR2 FQGNSA. This CDR3 has 15 amino acids. CDR3 residues: CASSSEGSINQPQHF. For the CDR3, the DNA is TGTGCCAGCAGCTCAGAAGGCTCTATCAATCAGCCCCAGCATTTT.

V usage is TRBV25-1 and J usage is TRBJ2-3; D call uncertain. V lost 6 bases and J 0 bases, leaving 25 bases between the germline ends. This CDR3 region has 19 residues. CDR1 and CDR2 (germline): MGHDK, SYGVNS. The DNA of the CDR3 is TGTGCCAGCAGGTCGGATGCCCGCCGCGGCGGCTTTAGCACAGATACGCAGTATTTT. The encoded protein is CASRSDARRGGFSTDTQYF.

This clonotype was detected once. The chain links TRBV12-3 or TRBV12-4 to TRBJ2-7; 7 nucleotides line up with TRBD2. This CDR3 has 15 amino acids. V was clipped by 0 bases and J by 4 bases; unmatched bases: 6. The chain's CDR3 is CASSLAHAGDYEQYF. CDR3 coding DNA: TGTGCCAGCAGTTTAGCGCACGCGGGGGATTACGAGCAGTACTTC.

On this clonotype: Since a much larger clone is just one base distant, this may be a read error. This rearrangement joins TRBV6-6 to TRBJ1-1; D remains unclear. Germline values: CDR1 MNHNY, CDR2 SVGAGI (reference sequence). The CDR3 runs 12 residues. The V and J ends lost 1 base and 8 bases respectively, with 8 bases between them. The CDR3 loop reads CASSYCSPEAFF. The CDR3 DNA reads TGTGCCAGCAGTTACTGCAGCCCAGAAGCTTTCTTT.

This clonotype was found a few times. This chain links TRBV7-9 with TRBJ2-7; D is perhaps TRBD1 or TRBD2 (5 bases each). CDR3 length: 14 residues. The ends were cut back, 3 bases at V and 4 bases at J, with 13 bases in the middle. The germline V gene encodes CDR1 SEHNR and CDR2 FQNEAQ (reference sequence). The CDR3 loop reads CASSLEAGRYEQYF. CDR3 coding DNA: TGTGCCAGCAGCTTGGAGGCAGGGCGGTACGAGCAGTACTTC.

The chain recombines TRBV10-2 with TRBJ2-7; D is possibly TRBD2 (6 bases). The CDR3 consists of 14 residues. CDR1 and CDR2 from the germline V gene are WSHSY and SAAADI. Trimming stripped 0 bases from V and 3 bases from J, with 9 bases between. The DNA of the CDR3 is TGCGCCAGCAGTGAGTCGGGGACTGGCTACGAGCAGTACTTC. This encodes CASSESGTGYEQYF.

This clonotype was recorded many times. The chain employs TRBV6-5 and TRBJ1-1, with a tentative D call TRBD1 (6 bases). From germline, CDR1 is MNHEY and CDR2 SVGAGI. The CDR3 extends over 14 amino acids. V dropped 6 bases and J dropped 2 bases, with 13 bases sitting between them. The CDR3 region has the DNA TGTGCCAGCAGAGGAAGGACAGTAAACACTGAAGCTTTCTTT. Encoded protein: CASRGRTVNTEAFF.

This chain joins TRBV7-2 and TRBJ1-5; D uncertain. The CDR3 sequence is 14 residues long. V was clipped by 5 bases and J by 5 bases, with 13 bases between them. The V gene's germline CDR1 is SGHTA and CDR2 FQGNSA. CDR3 bases: TGTGCCAGCAGCCCCCCCGGCAGGTATCAGCCCCAGCATTTT. Translation gives CASSPPGRYQPQHF.

This clonotype was counted at least ten times. The V call is TRBV7-3, the J call TRBJ2-5; 10 nucleotides align to TRBD1. This CDR3 has 14 residues. J was trimmed by 4 bases and V by 4 bases; bases with no gene match: 3. In germline, CDR1 is SGHTA, CDR2 FQGTGA. The CDR3 region is CASSSGTGAETQYF. CDR3 DNA sequence: TGTGCCAGCAGCTCCGGGACAGGGGCAGAGACCCAGTACTTC.

This clonotype showed up many times. This chain joins TRBV20-1 and TRBJ1-1, with unresolved D. Germline CDR1 is DFQATT and CDR2 is SNEGSKA (reference sequence). The CDR3 runs to 15 residues. The germline V and J ends were trimmed by 2 bases and 0 bases, with 13 bases remaining between them. The CDR3 region is CSARFFLGLNTEAFF. CDR3 DNA sequence: TGCAGTGCTAGATTTTTCCTAGGGTTGAACACTGAAGCTTTCTTT.

This clonotype was observed a few times. The CDR3 here is CASSQEGFSGANVLTF. CDR3 nucleotides: TGCGCCAGCAGCCAGGAAGGGTTTTCTGGGGCCAACGTCCTGACTTTC. The rearrangement uses TRBV4-3 and TRBJ2-6; D gene uncertain. V was trimmed by 3 bases and J by 1 base, leaving 10 bases between them. The CDR3 covers 16 residues. Germline-derived CDR1 and CDR2 are LGHNA and YSLEER.

V is TRBV2 and J is TRBJ1-5; 9 nucleotides match TRBD1. This CDR3 comprises 13 residues. V trimming: 4 bases; J trimming: 7 bases; junction bases outside the gene matches: 2. Germline-derived CDR1 and CDR2 are SNHLY and FYNNEI. CDR3 sequence reads: CASSATGGQPQHF. As DNA, the CDR3 is TGTGCCAGCAGTGCGACAGGGGGACAGCCCCAGCATTTT.

The chain links TRBV2 to TRBJ2-1; 9 nucleotides match TRBD2. The CDR3 runs 15 residues. Trimming removed 2 bases from V and 6 bases from J; junction bases left unmatched: 5. Germline V gene sequence: CDR1 SNHLY, CDR2 FYNNEI. The CDR3 protein is CASSEPSGKSNEQFF. The CDR3 DNA follows: TGTGCCAGCAGTGAACCTAGCGGGAAGAGCAATGAGCAGTTCTTC.

This clonotype was detected many times. The rearrangement links TRBV7-2 to TRBJ2-7, with a possible D match to TRBD1 (5 bases). The germline V gene encodes CDR1 SGHTA and CDR2 FQGNSA. V gave up 2 bases and J gave up 4 bases, with 9 bases separating them. This CDR3 has 13 residues. The CDR3 DNA sequence: TGTGCCAGCAGCTTACTTTCAGGGTACGAGCAGTACTTC. It specifies CASSLLSGYEQYF.

As DNA, the CDR3 is TGTGCCTGGGAGGACAGGCGCATTGCAACTAATGAAAAACTGTTTTTT. Amino acid sequence: CAWEDRRIATNEKLFF. V usage is TRBV7-2 and J usage is TRBJ1-4; 7 nucleotides line up with TRBD1. The ends lost 11 bases at V and 0 bases at J; junction bases unmatched: 12. Germline lookup yields CDR1 SGHTA and CDR2 FQGNSA. CDR3 length equals 16 residues.

This clonotype has ten or more counts. The rearrangement joins TRBV24-1 to TRBJ2-7, with a possible D match to TRBD2 (6 bases). CDR3 length: 16 amino acids. Trimming left V 2 bases short and J 3 bases short, with 16 bases between. Germline lookup yields CDR1 KGHDR and CDR2 SFDVKD. CDR3 nucleotides: TGTGCCACCAGTGATTCGGCGGGAAGGAACAACTACGAGCAGTACTTC. It specifies CATSDSAGRNNYEQYF.

In its sample, this clonotype was seen a few times. V usage is TRBV19 and J usage is TRBJ2-2; no firm D call. Germline V gene lookup returns CDR1 LNHDA and CDR2 SQIVND (reference sequence). The CDR3 runs to 16 residues. The V end was cut by 5 bases, the J end by 7 bases, with 20 bases between. The CDR3 is CASSLFPDMFGGELFF. CDR3 coding DNA: TGTGCCAGTAGTTTGTTTCCCGATATGTTCGGCGGGGAGCTGTTTTTT. Together with reference TRBV19 and TRBJ2-2, the CDR3 gives the full variable domain: DGGITQSPKYLFRKEGQNVTLSCEQNLNHDAMYWYRQDPGQGLRLIYYSQIVNDFQKGDIAEGYSVSREKKESFPLTVTSAQKNPTAFYLCASSLFPDMFGGELFFGEGSRLTVL.

This chain links TRBV24-1 with TRBJ1-6, with D tentatively TRBD1 (5 bases). The CDR3 covers 16 residues. The germline gives CDR1 KGHDR, CDR2 SFDVKD. With 1 base removed from V and 11 bases from J, the gap between germline ends came to 17 bases. DNA of the CDR3: TGTGCCACCAGTGATTTAAGACAGAGCACAGATACACCCCTCCACTTT. Translated, it gives CATSDLRQSTDTPLHF.

This clonotype was recorded many times. The chain employs TRBV19 and TRBJ1-1; D gene uncertain. This CDR3 is built from 15 residues. V lost 4 bases, J lost 6 bases, and 18 bases lay in between. Germline CDR1 LNHDA, CDR2 SQIVND (reference sequence). CDR3 coding DNA: TGTGCCAGTAGTACTCGCAAAGGAGCGTTGTCTGAAGCTTTCTTT. It specifies CASSTRKGALSEAFF.

Only a few counts were recorded for this clonotype. The V gene is TRBV19, the J gene TRBJ2-7; 10 bases fit TRBD2. The V and J ends lost 4 bases and 4 bases, in that order; junction bases with no gene match: 4. There are 14 residues in the CDR3. CDR1 is LNHDA, CDR2 SQIVND, per germline (reference sequence). In nucleotides, the CDR3 is TGTGCCAGTAGTACTAGCGGGGGTTATTACGAGCAGTACTTC. It encodes CASSTSGGYYEQYF. Complete variable domain (other parts from reference TRBV19 and TRBJ2-7): DGGITQSPKYLFRKEGQNVTLSCEQNLNHDAMYWYRQDPGQGLRLIYYSQIVNDFQKGDIAEGYSVSREKKESFPLTVTSAQKNPTAFYLCASSTSGGYYEQYFGPGTRLTVT.

This clonotype occurred many times. This chain uses TRBV29-1 with TRBJ2-6; no reliable D call. V lost 6 bases to trimming and J lost 2 bases, with 8 bases between them. The CDR3 length is 13 residues. Per germline, CDR1 SQVTM and CDR2 ANQGSEA. CDR3 in DNA: TGCAGCGTGTATAAACCTGGGGCCAACGTCCTGACTTTC. It encodes CSVYKPGANVLTF.

The chain couples TRBV20-1 to TRBJ1-6, with D maybe TRBD1 (5 bases). Germline CDR1 reads DFQATT; CDR2 reads SNEGSKA (reference sequence). Deletions cut 5 bases from V and 15 bases from J, with 23 bases between. The CDR3 is 14 residues long. In nucleotides, the CDR3 is TGCAGTGCTGTAAGTGGGGACCAGCCGCGTCACCTCCACTTT. Translating it yields CSAVSGDQPRHLHF.

This clonotype was picked up a small number of times. The V call is TRBV29-1, the J call TRBJ2-3; D is undetermined. This CDR3 region has 12 residues. Germline V gene lookup returns CDR1 SQVTM and CDR2 ANQGSEA. V was shortened by 4 bases and J by 4 bases, with 9 bases between the two germline ends. The CDR3: CSVVGVADTQYF. The CDR3, as DNA: TGCAGCGTTGTAGGTGTCGCAGATACGCAGTATTTT.